The rows below give T cell receptor beta chains drawn from one sample of a study of CD8 T cells in Susac syndrome. TCRdb independently ran MiXCR on the immunoSEQ multiplex PCR reads; one entry per CDR3 protein. Among 140,000 to 150,000 distinct CDR3 sequences listed, approximately 94% were seen once. The sample was CD4+ T cells from PBMCs. The receptors here all came from a human donor with Susac syndrome. The CDR3 runs from the conserved cysteine through the conserved F or W. Fields, in order: CDR3 protein, V gene.

CDR3aa: CASSFRQMNTEAFF; v_gene: TRBV12-3/TRBV12-4
CDR3aa: CSVEGGEVSGTEAFF; v_gene: TRBV29-1
CDR3aa: CASSWGIGTGGLRLFF; v_gene: TRBV12-3/TRBV12-4
CDR3aa: CASSEALSRSTDTQYF; v_gene: TRBV2
CDR3aa: CASSPPDRVTDTQYF; v_gene: TRBV28
CDR3aa: CASRRTSRLGETQYF; v_gene: TRBV5-1
CDR3aa: CASSPRGPPREQYF; v_gene: TRBV5-1
CDR3aa: CASSFRAGTDYNEQFF; v_gene: TRBV5-7
CDR3aa: CSASDTLETQYF; v_gene: TRBV20-1
CDR3aa: CSVTRGSGNTEAFF; v_gene: TRBV29-1
CDR3aa: CASSTGLNTEAFF; v_gene: TRBV19
CDR3aa: CASSSDRVEQFF; v_gene: TRBV5-1
CDR3aa: CASSSLTGLQEKLFF; v_gene: TRBV12-3/TRBV12-4
CDR3aa: CASSQGRAYEQYF; v_gene: TRBV3-1
CDR3aa: CASSLGRQVGNTEAFF; v_gene: TRBV12-3/TRBV12-4
CDR3aa: CSARLGGGGEQYF; v_gene: TRBV20-1
CDR3aa: CSVGRTGGFYEQYF; v_gene: TRBV29-1
CDR3aa: CASSPRMEEQYF; v_gene: TRBV6-1
CDR3aa: CSGVRQPLTDTQYF; v_gene: TRBV20-1
CDR3aa: CASSLEGQALYEQYF; v_gene: TRBV11-1
CDR3aa: CASSPSQWTEALF; v_gene: TRBV18
CDR3aa: CASTEPGTSQETQYF; v_gene: TRBV5-1
CDR3aa: CSARDLTPRHSNQPQHF; v_gene: TRBV20-1
CDR3aa: CSASEGVVGQETQYF; v_gene: TRBV20-1
CDR3aa: CSALPGQGAPNTEAFF; v_gene: TRBV20-1
CDR3aa: CASSSGQVGDYGYTF; v_gene: TRBV5-6
CDR3aa: CASSLALGQGQYF; v_gene: TRBV12-3/TRBV12-4
CDR3aa: CSASKGGFNQPQHF; v_gene: TRBV20-1
CDR3aa: CSASLGSGGPAETQYF; v_gene: TRBV20-1
CDR3aa: CSARTGLGETQYF; v_gene: TRBV20-1
CDR3aa: CASTRTSLTDTQYF; v_gene: TRBV7-6
CDR3aa: CASSQVTLGKPQHF; v_gene: TRBV4-1
CDR3aa: CASSDRLQGDYGYTF; v_gene: TRBV6-1
CDR3aa: CASSPPGLAGPYNEQFF; v_gene: TRBV18
CDR3aa: CSARALAGIQETQYF; v_gene: TRBV20-1